The 18 T cell receptor beta chains given below trace back to one sample, sequenced in a study of OX40 agonist ivuxolimab in advanced cancers. Library creation used the immunoSEQ multiplex PCR assay. Entries here come from immuneACCESS through TCRdb and include only in-frame sequences with V and J called. Some clones fail to appear in such tables; in the studies checked, an unresolved V gene covers under half of the shortfall, and the cause of the remainder is unknown. In this sample the table shows some 69,000 clones, approximately 92% of which occur a single time. The ten largest clones represent around 0.51% of the sample. Sequenced here: CD4+ or CD8+ T cells sorted from blood, sampled in a trial of the OX40 agonist ivuxolimab. These receptors were collected from an adult with an advanced solid tumor such as melanoma, head and neck, liver or kidney cancer.

A few counts support this clone. This rearrangement joins TRBV9 to TRBJ2-3, with D uncertain. V lost 4 bases to trimming and J lost 4 bases, with 7 bases between them. Germline CDR1 reads SGDLS; CDR2 reads YYNGEE. This CDR3 is 12 amino acids long. DNA for the CDR3: TGTGCCAGCAGCCCCTCGTCAGATACGCAGTATTTT. Protein product: CASSPSSDTQYF.

Concerning this clone: The junction departs from the called germline gene at one end, perhaps through a read error. The J gene is TRBJ2-5, the V gene TRBV7-7; possibly TRBD1 for D (5 bases). This CDR3 has 13 residues. The germline gives CDR1 SSHAT, CDR2 FNYEAQ (reference sequence). The CDR3 region has the DNA TGTGCTAGCAGCCCATCAGGGTTAGAGACCCAGTACTTC. It translates to CASSPSGLETQYF.

This chain uses TRBV5-6 with TRBJ1-1; no reliable D call. Deletions cut 2 bases from V and 6 bases from J, with 8 bases between. Germline V gene sequence: CDR1 SGHDT, CDR2 YYEEEE. The CDR3 has 12 amino acids. Here the CDR3 DNA reads TGTGCCAGCAGCTTTGAAGGATCTGAAGCTTTCTTT. It encodes CASSFEGSEAFF.

This chain uses TRBV5-8 with TRBJ2-7; D is unresolved. The CDR3 consists of 12 residues. V was pared by 5 bases and J by 4 bases, with 10 bases between. Germline CDR1 SGHTS, CDR2 YDEGEE. The CDR3 here is CASSYKAYEQYF. CDR3 DNA sequence: TGTGCCAGCAGTTACAAGGCGTACGAGCAGTACTTC.

The chain joins TRBV4-1 to TRBJ2-3, with 8 nucleotides matching TRBD1. The germline V gene has CDR1 MGHRA and CDR2 YSYEKL. V was pared by 1 base and J by 4 bases, with 4 bases of the junction left unmatched. The CDR3 is 15 amino acids. The CDR3 nucleotides are TGCGCCAGCAGCCAAGCCCGGACAGGGCCAGATACGCAGTATTTT. Translation: CASSQARTGPDTQYF.

This chain connects TRBV10-3 to TRBJ2-2; perhaps TRBD2 as D (5 bases). There are 19 residues in the CDR3. Germline CDR1 and CDR2: ENHRY and SYGVKD. Trimming left V 2 bases short and J 0 bases short, with 19 bases between. CDR3 sequence reads: CAISEVGVSRPANTGELFF. In DNA, the CDR3 is TGTGCCATCAGTGAGGTCGGGGTGTCGAGACCAGCGAACACCGGGGAGCTGTTTTTT.

This chain joins TRBV7-2 and TRBJ1-2; TRBD1 might be the D (6 bases). Germline V CDR1 and CDR2: SGHTA, FQGNSA. The length of the CDR3 is 16 residues. V lost 5 bases to trimming and J lost 8 bases, with 24 bases between them. The CDR3 nucleotides are TGTGCCAGCAGCAAAACCCCAGGACAGATCAACACCGGCTACACCTTC. As protein: CASSKTPGQINTGYTF.

This sequence joins TRBV7-2 and TRBJ2-7; D might be TRBD1 (6 bases). The V gene lost 8 bases and the J gene lost 3 bases, with 11 bases spanning the gap. Per the germline V gene, CDR1 is SGHTA and CDR2 is FQGNSA. The CDR3 consists of 12 residues. CDR3 nucleotides: TGTGCCAGCGGGGGCCGACGCTACGAGCAGTACTTC. It is translated as CASGGRRYEQYF.

The chain uses TRBV7-2 and TRBJ2-7; TRBD1 agrees at 8 bases. CDR1 is SGHTA, CDR2 FQGNSA, per germline. CDR3 length: 14 residues. Losses at the gene ends were 3 bases for V and 7 bases for J; bases not matched to a gene: 8. CDR3 sequence: CASSFSQGAREQYF. CDR3 DNA: TGTGCCAGCAGCTTTTCTCAGGGGGCGCGGGAGCAGTACTTC.

The V call is TRBV7-2, the J call TRBJ2-7; D is undetermined. The CDR3 is 13 amino acids. Germline V lookup: CDR1 SGHTA, CDR2 FQGNSA. Deletions cut 2 bases from V and 3 bases from J, with 8 bases between. The CDR3 reads CASSLPGSYEQYF. In DNA, the CDR3 is TGTGCCAGCAGCTTACCAGGAAGCTACGAGCAGTACTTC.

The chain combines TRBV30 with TRBJ2-3, with 8 positions matching TRBD1. Per germline, CDR1 GTSNPN and CDR2 SVGIG (reference sequence). V shed 7 bases, J shed 1 base, and the junction held 4 bases outside the gene matches. This CDR3 is built from 13 residues. The CDR3 region has the DNA TGTGCCTTTCAGGGGGCCGGCACAGATACGCAGTATTTT. This gives the protein CAFQGAGTDTQYF.

The chain links TRBV6-6 to TRBJ2-1; D is unresolved. Germline lookup yields CDR1 MNHNY and CDR2 SVGAGI (reference sequence). With 5 bases removed from V and 12 bases from J, the gap between germline ends came to 11 bases. The CDR3 spans 11 residues. The CDR3 bases are TGTGCCAGCAGTCCCGCTAGTAGGCAGTTCTTC. Translation: CASSPASRQFF.

The chain links TRBV18 to TRBJ1-1, with D possibly being TRBD1 (6 bases). The germline V gene encodes CDR1 KGHSH and CDR2 LQKENI. This CDR3 is 12 amino acids long. V dropped 3 bases and J dropped 6 bases, with 8 bases sitting between them. The CDR3 loop is CASSPGQSEAFF. Here the CDR3 DNA reads TGTGCCAGCTCACCCGGACAGTCTGAAGCTTTCTTT.

The V gene is TRBV18, the J gene TRBJ2-1; D is possibly TRBD1 or TRBD2 (5 bases each). CDR3 length: 15 residues. V shed 3 bases and J shed 2 bases, with 11 bases lying between them. Germline CDR1 is KGHSH and CDR2 is LQKENI. The CDR3 loop is CASSPFGGPYNEQFF. Here the CDR3 DNA reads TGTGCCAGCTCACCGTTTGGGGGTCCCTACAATGAGCAGTTCTTC.

This clone came up once. The chain uses TRBV5-4 and TRBJ1-1, with a tentative D call TRBD1 (5 bases). This CDR3 is built from 13 residues. The germline CDR1 and CDR2 sequences are SGHNT and YYREEE (reference sequence). V was pared by 1 base and J by 1 base, with 5 bases between. The CDR3 loop reads CASSLRGNTEAFF. CDR3 coding DNA: TGTGCCAGCAGCTTGAGGGGGAACACTGAAGCTTTCTTT.

The genes are TRBV11-1 and TRBJ2-7; the D gene is possibly TRBD1 (5 bases). V dropped 2 bases and J dropped 3 bases, with 8 bases sitting between them. Germline CDR1 is SGHAT and CDR2 is FQDESV (reference sequence). The CDR3 sequence is 13 residues long. In DNA, the CDR3 is TGTGCCAGCAGCTTATACAGGTACTACGAGCAGTACTTC. It encodes CASSLYRYYEQYF.

This clone was detected once. The rearrangement links TRBV5-4 to TRBJ2-1; D remains unclear. Germline CDR1 reads SGHNT; CDR2 reads YYREEE (reference sequence). The CDR3 spans 12 residues. V dropped 1 base and J dropped 9 bases, with 8 bases sitting between them. CDR3 amino acids: CASSLWVGEQFF. CDR3 in DNA: TGTGCCAGCAGCTTGTGGGTAGGTGAGCAGTTCTTC.

The rearrangement uses TRBV5-4 and TRBJ2-5; 9 positions match TRBD2. CDR1 SGHNT and CDR2 YYREEE come from the germline V gene (reference sequence). The CDR3 has 16 amino acids. The junction had 7 bases not matched to a gene; V was cut back by 3 bases and J by 1 base. Here the CDR3 reads CASSSYRTSAQETQYF. CDR3 bases: TGTGCCAGCAGCTCTTACCGGACTAGCGCCCAAGAGACCCAGTACTTC.